This T cell receptor beta chain was sequenced in a study of blood T cell repertoires in COVID-19. Repertoires were generated with immunoSEQ multiplex PCR, while TCRdb's copy carries only in-frame clones and drops some. There are about 120,000 clones in the sample; 80% to 90% occur only once, and roughly 30% lies in the top ten. Germline V gene sequence: CDR1 MNHEY, CDR2 SVGAGI. V lost 0 bases and J 8 bases, leaving 14 bases between the germline ends. CDR3 length equals 14 residues. Sequencing was performed on peripheral blood. This clonotype originated in a woman between 70 and 85 years old with acute or convalescent COVID-19. V gene TRBV6-5 combines with J gene TRBJ2-7, with D possibly being TRBD2 (5 bases). The CDR3 region is CASSYSEARRKQYF. The CDR3 region has the DNA TGTGCCAGCAGTTACTCGGAGGCCCGGCGCAAGCAGTACTTC.